The following is a T cell receptor beta chain sequence with its context. Produced via immunoSEQ multiplex PCR; TCRdb's table is partial and in-frame only. The sample has about 26,000 clones, roughly 76% seen once. This sample stems from a study of OX40 agonist ivuxolimab in advanced cancers. Study as a whole: Ivuxolimab is an agonistic anti-OX40 (CD134) antibody, and patients were treated with it.

Deletions cut 8 bases from V and 2 bases from J, with 16 bases between. Germline V gives CDR1 MGHRA, CDR2 YSYEKL. This CDR3 region has 14 residues. The sequence derives from an adult with an advanced solid tumor such as melanoma, head and neck, liver or kidney cancer. The sample was CD4+ or CD8+ T cells sorted from blood, taken in a trial of the OX40 agonist ivuxolimab. The V and J genes are TRBV4-1 and TRBJ2-7; a weak D match, TRBD1 (6 bases). The CDR3 spells CASVVPQGPYEQYF. For the CDR3, the DNA is TGCGCCAGCGTGGTACCACAGGGTCCCTACGAGCAGTACTTC.